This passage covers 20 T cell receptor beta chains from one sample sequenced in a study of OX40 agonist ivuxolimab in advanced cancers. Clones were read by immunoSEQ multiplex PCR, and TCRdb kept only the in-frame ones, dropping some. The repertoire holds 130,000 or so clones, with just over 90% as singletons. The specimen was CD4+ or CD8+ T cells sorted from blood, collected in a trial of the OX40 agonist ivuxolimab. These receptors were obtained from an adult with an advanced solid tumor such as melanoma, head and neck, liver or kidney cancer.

CDR3 nucleotide sequence: TGTGCCAGTAGTATTGGACAGGGGCTAAATAATTCACCCCTCCACTTT. Translating it yields CASSIGQGLNNSPLHF. The chain carries TRBV19 and TRBJ1-6; 9 bases are a match to TRBD1. Germline loops: CDR1 LNHDA, CDR2 SQIVND (reference sequence). V was clipped by 3 bases and J by 5 bases; unmatched bases: 5. CDR3 length: 16 residues.

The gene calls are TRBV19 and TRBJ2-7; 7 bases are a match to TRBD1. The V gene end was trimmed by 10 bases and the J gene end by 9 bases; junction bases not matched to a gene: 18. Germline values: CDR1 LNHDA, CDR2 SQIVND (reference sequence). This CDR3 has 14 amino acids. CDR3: CATGPQGVGTRQYF. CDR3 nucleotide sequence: TGTGCCACCGGCCCGCAGGGGGTTGGGACCCGGCAGTACTTC.

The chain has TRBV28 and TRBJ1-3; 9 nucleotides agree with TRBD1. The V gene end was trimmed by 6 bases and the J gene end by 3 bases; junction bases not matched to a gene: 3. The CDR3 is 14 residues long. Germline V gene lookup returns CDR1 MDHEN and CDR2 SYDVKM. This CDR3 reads CASRVTGGGNTIYF. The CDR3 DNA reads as TGTGCCAGCAGGGTGACAGGGGGTGGAAACACCATATATTTT.

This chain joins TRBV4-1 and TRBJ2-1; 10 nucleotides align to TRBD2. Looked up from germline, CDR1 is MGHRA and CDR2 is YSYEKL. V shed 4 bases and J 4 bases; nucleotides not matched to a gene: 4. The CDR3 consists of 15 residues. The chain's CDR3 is CASSRPSGGYNEQFF. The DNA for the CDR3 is TGCGCCAGCAGCCGCCCTAGCGGGGGTTACAATGAGCAGTTCTTC.

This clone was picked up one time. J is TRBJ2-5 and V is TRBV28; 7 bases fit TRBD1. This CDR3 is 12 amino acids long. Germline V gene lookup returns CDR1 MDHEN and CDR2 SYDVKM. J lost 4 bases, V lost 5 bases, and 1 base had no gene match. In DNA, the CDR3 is TGTGCCAGCAGTCGACAGGGAGAGACCCAGTACTTC. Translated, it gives CASSRQGETQYF.

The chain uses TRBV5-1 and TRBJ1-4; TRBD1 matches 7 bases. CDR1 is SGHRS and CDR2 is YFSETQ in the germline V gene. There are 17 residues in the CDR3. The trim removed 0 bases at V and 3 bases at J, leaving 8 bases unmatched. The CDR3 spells CASSLDPDRAANEKLFF. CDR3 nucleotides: TGCGCCAGCAGCTTGGACCCAGACAGGGCGGCTAATGAAAAACTGTTTTTT.

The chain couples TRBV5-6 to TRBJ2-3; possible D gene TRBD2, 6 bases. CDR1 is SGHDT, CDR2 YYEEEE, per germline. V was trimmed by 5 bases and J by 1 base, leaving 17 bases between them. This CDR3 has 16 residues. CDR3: CASRITGTGGTDTQYF. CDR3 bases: TGTGCCAGCAGGATAACCGGGACTGGCGGCACAGATACGCAGTATTTT.

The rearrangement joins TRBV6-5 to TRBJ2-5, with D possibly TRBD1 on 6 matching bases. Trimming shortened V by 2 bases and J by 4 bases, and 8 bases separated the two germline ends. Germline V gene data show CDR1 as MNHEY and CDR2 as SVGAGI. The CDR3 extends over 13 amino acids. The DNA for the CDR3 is TGTGCCAGCAGTTACGACAGGACAGAGACCCAGTACTTC. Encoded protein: CASSYDRTETQYF.

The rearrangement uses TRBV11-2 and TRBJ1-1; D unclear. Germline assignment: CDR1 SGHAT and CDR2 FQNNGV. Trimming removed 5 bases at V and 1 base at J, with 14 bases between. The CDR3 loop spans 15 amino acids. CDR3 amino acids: CASSGGLGRNTEAFF. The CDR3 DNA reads TGTGCCAGCAGCGGAGGTTTAGGCCGGAACACTGAAGCTTTCTTT.

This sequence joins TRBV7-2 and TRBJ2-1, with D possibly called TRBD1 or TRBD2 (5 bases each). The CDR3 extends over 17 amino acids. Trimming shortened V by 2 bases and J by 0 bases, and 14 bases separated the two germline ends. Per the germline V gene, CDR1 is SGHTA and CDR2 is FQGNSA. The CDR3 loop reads CASSLNPSGSSYNEQFF. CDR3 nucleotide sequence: TGTGCCAGCAGCTTAAATCCTTCAGGGAGCTCCTACAATGAGCAGTTCTTC.

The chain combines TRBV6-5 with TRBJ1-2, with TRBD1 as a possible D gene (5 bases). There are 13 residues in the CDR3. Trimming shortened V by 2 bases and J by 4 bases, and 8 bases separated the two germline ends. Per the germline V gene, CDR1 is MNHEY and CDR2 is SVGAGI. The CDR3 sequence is CASSYPRAYGYTF. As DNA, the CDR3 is TGTGCCAGCAGTTACCCCAGGGCCTATGGCTACACCTTC.

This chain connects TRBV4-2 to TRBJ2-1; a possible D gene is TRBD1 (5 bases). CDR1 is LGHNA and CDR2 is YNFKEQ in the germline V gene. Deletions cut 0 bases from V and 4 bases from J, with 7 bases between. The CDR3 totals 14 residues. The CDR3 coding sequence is TGTGCCAGCAGCCAAGATCAGGGATACAATGAGCAGTTCTTC. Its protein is CASSQDQGYNEQFF.

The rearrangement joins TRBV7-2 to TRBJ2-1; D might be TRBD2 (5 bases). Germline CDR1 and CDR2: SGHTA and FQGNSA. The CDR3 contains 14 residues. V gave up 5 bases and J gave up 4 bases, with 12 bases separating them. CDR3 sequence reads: CASSPPGGYNEQFF. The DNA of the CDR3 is TGTGCCAGCAGCCCGCCAGGCGGGTACAATGAGCAGTTCTTC.

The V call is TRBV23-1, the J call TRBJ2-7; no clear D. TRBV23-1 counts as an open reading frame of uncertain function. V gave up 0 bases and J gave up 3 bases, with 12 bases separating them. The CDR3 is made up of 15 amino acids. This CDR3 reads CASSQSIVALYEQYF. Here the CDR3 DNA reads TGCGCCAGCAGTCAATCGATCGTGGCTCTCTACGAGCAGTACTTC.

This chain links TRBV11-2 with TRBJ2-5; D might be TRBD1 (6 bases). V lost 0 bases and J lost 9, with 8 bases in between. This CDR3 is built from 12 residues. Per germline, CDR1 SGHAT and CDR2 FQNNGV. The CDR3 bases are TGTGCCAGCAGCTTAGAGGGGGCAGCCCAGTACTTC. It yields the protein CASSLEGAAQYF.

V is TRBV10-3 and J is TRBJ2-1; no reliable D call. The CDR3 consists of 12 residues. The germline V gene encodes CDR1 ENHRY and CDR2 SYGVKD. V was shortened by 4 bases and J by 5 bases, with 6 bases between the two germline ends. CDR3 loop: CAISVTDNEQFF. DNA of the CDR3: TGTGCCATCAGTGTTACAGACAATGAGCAGTTCTTC.

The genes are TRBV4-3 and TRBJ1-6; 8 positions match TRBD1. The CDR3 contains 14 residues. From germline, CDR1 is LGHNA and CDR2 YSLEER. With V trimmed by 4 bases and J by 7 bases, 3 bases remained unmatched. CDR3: CASSRDRFNSPLHF. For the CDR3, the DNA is TGCGCCAGCAGCCGGGACAGGTTCAATTCACCCCTCCACTTT.

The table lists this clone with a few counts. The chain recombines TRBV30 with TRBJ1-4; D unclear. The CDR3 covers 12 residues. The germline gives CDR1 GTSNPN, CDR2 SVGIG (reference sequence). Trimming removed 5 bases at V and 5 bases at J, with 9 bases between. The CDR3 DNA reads TGTGCCTGGCACGGGGTAAATGAAAAACTGTTTTTT. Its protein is CAWHGVNEKLFF.

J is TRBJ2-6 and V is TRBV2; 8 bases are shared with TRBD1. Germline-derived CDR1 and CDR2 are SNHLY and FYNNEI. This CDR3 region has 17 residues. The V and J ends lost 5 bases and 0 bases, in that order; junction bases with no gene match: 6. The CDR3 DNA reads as TGTGCCAGCAGTCGGACAGGGCGGGTCTCTGGGGCCAACGTCCTGACTTTC. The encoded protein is CASSRTGRVSGANVLTF.

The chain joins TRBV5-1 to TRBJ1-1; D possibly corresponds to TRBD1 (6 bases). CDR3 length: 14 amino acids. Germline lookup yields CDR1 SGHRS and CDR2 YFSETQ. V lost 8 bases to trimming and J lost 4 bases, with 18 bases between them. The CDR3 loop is CASSIGTSVTEAFF. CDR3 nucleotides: TGCGCCAGTAGTATCGGGACAAGCGTCACTGAAGCTTTCTTT.